This TCR beta chain was identified during a study of cytomegalovirus exposure and HLA in healthy donors. Germline values: CDR1 SGHKS, CDR2 YYEKEE (reference sequence). The CDR3 is 15 residues long. V was cut by 3 bases and J by 2 bases, with 12 bases left in between. PCR primers comprised 60 Vbeta and 13 Jbeta primers. Authors' methods: Approximately 12 million of the 60 million to 90 million unique TCR beta chains counted in a later analysis were shared. Libraries were prepared by immunoSEQ multiplex PCR; TCRdb keeps only in-frame clonotypes and omits some of them. V, J and clone size were drawn from that table, and D and trimming were deduced from the DNA. Altogether some 170,000 clones are present, 75% being singletons, with the ten largest covering around 3%.

The V gene is TRBV5-5, the J gene TRBJ2-1; maybe TRBD2 (5 bases). The clonotype was recovered from a woman in her fifties or sixties in good health and CMV-seropositive. The sequenced sample was PBMCs. For the CDR3, the DNA is TGTGCCAGCAGCTCTAGCCCCGACCCCTACAATGAGCAGTTCTTC. Translated: CASSSSPDPYNEQFF.